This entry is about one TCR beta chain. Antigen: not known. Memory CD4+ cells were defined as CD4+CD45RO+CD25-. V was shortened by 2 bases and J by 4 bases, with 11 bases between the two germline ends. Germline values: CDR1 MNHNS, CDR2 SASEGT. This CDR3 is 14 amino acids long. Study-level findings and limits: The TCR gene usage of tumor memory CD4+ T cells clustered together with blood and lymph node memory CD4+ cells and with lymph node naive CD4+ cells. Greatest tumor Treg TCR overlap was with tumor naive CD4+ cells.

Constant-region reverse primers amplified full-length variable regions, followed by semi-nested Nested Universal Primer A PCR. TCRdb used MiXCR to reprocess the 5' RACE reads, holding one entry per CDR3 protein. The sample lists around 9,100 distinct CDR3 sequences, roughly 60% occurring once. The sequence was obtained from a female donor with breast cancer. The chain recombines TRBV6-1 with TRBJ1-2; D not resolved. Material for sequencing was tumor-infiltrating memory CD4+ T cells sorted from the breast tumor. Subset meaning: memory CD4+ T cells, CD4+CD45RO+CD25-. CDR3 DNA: TGTGCCAGCAGTGAAACCCGGCGCGGCTATGGCTACACCTTC. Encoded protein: CASSETRRGYGYTF.